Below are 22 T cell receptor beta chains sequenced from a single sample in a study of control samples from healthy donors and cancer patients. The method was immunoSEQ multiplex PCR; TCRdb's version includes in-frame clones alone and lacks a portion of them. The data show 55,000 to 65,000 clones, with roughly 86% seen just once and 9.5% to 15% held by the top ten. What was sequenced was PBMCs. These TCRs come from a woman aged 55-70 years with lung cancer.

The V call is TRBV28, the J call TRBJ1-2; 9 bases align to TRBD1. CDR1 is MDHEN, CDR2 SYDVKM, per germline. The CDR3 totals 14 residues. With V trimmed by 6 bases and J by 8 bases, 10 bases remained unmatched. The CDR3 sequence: CASRSGQGISGYTF. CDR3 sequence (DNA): TGTGCCAGCAGATCCGGACAGGGGATTAGCGGCTACACCTTC.

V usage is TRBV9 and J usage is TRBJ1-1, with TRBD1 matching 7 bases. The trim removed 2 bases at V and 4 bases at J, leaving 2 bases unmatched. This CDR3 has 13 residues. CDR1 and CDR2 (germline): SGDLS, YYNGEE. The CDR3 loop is CASSVPGGTEAFF. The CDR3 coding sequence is TGTGCCAGCAGCGTCCCAGGGGGCACTGAAGCTTTCTTT. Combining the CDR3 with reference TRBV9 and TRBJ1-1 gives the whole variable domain DSGVTQTPKHLITATGQRVTLRCSPRSGDLSVYWYQQSLDQGLQFLIQYYNGEERAKGNILERFSAQQFPDLHSELNLSSLELGDSALYFCASSVPGGTEAFFGQGTRLTVV.

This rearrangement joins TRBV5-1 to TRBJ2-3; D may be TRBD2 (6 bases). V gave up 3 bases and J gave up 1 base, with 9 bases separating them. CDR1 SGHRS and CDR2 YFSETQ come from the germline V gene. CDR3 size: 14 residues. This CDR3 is CASSSGTGTDTQYF. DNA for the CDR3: TGCGCCAGCAGCTCCGGGACTGGCACAGATACGCAGTATTTT.

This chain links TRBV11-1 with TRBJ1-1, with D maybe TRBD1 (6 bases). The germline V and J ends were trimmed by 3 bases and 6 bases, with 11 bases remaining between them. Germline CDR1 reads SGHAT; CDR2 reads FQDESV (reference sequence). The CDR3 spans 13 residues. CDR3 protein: CASSFGGASEAFF. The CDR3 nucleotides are TGTGCCAGCAGCTTTGGGGGGGCATCTGAAGCTTTCTTT.

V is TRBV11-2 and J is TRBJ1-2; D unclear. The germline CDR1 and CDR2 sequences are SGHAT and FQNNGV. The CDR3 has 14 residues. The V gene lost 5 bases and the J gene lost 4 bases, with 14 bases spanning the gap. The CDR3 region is CASSPPEASYGYTF. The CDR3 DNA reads TGTGCCAGCAGCCCCCCGGAGGCGTCCTATGGCTACACCTTC.

In nucleotides, the CDR3 is TGTGCCTGGAGTCCCGGCCGGACTAGCACAGATACGCAGTATTTT. Its translation: CAWSPGRTSTDTQYF. The chain carries TRBV30 and TRBJ2-3, with D possibly being TRBD2 (5 bases). CDR3 length: 15 residues. CDR1 is GTSNPN, CDR2 SVGIG, per germline (reference sequence). Trimming stripped 2 bases from V and 0 bases from J, with 12 bases between.

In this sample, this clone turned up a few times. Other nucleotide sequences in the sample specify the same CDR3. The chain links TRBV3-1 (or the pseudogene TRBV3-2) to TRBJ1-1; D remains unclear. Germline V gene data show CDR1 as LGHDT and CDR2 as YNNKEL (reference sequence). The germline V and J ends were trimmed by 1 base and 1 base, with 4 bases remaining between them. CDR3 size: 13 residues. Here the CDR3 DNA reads TGTGCCAGCAGCCAAGTCTCGAACACTGAAGCTTTCTTT. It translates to CASSQVSNTEAFF.

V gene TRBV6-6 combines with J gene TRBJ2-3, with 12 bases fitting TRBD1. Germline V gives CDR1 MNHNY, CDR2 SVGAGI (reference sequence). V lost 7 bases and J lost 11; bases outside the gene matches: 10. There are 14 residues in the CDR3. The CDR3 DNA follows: TGTGCCAGCACCGACCGGGACAGGGGGCTCCAGCAGTATTTT. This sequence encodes CASTDRDRGLQQYF.

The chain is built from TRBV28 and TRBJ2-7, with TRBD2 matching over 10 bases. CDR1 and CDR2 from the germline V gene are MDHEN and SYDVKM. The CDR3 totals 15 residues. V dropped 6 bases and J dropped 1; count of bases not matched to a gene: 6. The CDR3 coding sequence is TGTGCCAGCAGCCGTGGACTAGCGGATTCCTACGAGCAGTACTTC. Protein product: CASSRGLADSYEQYF.

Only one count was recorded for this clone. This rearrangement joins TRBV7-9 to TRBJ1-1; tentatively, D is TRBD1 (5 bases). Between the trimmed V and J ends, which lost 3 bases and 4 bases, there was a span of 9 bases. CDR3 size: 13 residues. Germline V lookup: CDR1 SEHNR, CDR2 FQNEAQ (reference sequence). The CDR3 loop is CASSFQGGTEAFF. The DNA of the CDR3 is TGTGCCAGCAGCTTCCAGGGCGGCACTGAAGCTTTCTTT.

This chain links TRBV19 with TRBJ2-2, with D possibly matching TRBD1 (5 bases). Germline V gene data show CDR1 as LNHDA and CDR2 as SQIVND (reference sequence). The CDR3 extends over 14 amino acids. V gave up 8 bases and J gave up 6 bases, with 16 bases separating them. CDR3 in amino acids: CASGPGGAAGELFF. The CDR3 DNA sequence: TGTGCCAGTGGGCCTGGTGGGGCGGCCGGGGAGCTGTTTTTT.

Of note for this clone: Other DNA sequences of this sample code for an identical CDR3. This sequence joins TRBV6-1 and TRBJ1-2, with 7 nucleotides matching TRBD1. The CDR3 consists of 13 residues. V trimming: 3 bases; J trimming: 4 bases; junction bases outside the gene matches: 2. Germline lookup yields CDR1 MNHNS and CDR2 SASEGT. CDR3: CASSERQGYGYTF. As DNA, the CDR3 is TGTGCCAGCAGTGAGCGACAGGGCTATGGCTACACCTTC.

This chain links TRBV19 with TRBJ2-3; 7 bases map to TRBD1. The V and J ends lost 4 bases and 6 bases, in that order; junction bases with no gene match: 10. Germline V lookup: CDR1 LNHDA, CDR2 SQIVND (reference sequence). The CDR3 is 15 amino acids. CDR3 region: CASSTGQARIDTQYF. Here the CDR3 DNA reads TGTGCCAGTAGTACCGGACAGGCCCGAATCGATACGCAGTATTTT.

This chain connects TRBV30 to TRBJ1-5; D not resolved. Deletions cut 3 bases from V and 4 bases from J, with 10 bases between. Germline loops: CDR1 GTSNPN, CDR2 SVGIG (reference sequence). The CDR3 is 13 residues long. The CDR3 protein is CAWSAGPNQPQHF. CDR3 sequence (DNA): TGTGCCTGGAGCGCCGGGCCTAATCAGCCCCAGCATTTT.

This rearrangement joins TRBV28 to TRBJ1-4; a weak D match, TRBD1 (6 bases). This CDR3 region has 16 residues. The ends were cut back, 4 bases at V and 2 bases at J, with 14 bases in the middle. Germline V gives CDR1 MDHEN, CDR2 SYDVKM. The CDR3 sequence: CASSSRGAGTNEKLFF. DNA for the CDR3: TGTGCCAGCAGTTCTAGGGGGGCCGGGACTAATGAAAAACTGTTTTTT.

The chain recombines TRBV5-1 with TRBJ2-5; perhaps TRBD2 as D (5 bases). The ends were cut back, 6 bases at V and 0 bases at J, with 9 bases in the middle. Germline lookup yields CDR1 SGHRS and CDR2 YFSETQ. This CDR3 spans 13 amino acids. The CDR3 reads CASKDGNQETQYF. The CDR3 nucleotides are TGCGCCAGCAAGGACGGGAACCAAGAGACCCAGTACTTC.

CDR3 sequence: CASSVGTVDNEQFF. CDR3 bases: TGTGCCAGCAGCGTAGGTACAGTCGACAATGAGCAGTTCTTC. The chain uses TRBV9 and TRBJ2-1; no clear D. CDR1 and CDR2 from the germline V gene are SGDLS and YYNGEE. V lost 0 bases, J lost 5 bases, and 9 bases lay in between. The CDR3 is made up of 14 amino acids.

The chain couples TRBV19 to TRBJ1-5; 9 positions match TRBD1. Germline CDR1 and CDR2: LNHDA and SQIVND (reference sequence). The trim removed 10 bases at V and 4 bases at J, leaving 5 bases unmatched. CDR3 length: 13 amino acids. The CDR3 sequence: CATQTGGNQPQHF. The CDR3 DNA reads TGTGCCACCCAGACAGGGGGAAATCAGCCCCAGCATTTT. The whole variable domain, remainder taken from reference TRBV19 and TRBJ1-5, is DGGITQSPKYLFRKEGQNVTLSCEQNLNHDAMYWYRQDPGQGLRLIYYSQIVNDFQKGDIAEGYSVSREKKESFPLTVTSAQKNPTAFYLCATQTGGNQPQHFGDGTRLSIL.

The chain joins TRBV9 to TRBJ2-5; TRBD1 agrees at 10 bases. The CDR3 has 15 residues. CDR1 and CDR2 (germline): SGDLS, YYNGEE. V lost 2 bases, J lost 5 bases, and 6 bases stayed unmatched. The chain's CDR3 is CASSVRQGAEETQYF. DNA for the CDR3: TGTGCCAGCAGCGTCCGACAGGGGGCGGAGGAGACCCAGTACTTC.

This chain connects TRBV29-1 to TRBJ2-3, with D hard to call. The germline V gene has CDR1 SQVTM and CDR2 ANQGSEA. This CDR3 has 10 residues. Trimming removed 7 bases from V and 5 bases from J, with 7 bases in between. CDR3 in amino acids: CSAMEDTQYF. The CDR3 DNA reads TGCAGCGCCATGGAAGATACGCAGTATTTT.

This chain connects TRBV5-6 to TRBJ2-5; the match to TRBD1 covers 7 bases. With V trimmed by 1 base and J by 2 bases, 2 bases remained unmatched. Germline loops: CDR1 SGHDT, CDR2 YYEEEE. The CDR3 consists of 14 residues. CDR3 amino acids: CASSLWGQQETQYF. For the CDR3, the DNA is TGTGCCAGCAGCTTGTGGGGACAGCAAGAGACCCAGTACTTC.

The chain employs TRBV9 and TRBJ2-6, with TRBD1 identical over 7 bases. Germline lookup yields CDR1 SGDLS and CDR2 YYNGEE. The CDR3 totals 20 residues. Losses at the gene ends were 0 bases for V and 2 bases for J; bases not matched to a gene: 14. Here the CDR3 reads CASSVGPKGAQGTGANVLTF. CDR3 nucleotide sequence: TGTGCCAGCAGCGTAGGCCCTAAGGGGGCCCAAGGGACTGGGGCCAACGTCCTGACTTTC.